The text below deals with one T cell receptor beta chain. The CDR3 loop spans 14 amino acids. Germline V CDR1 and CDR2: KGHDR, SFDVKD. With 4 bases removed from V and 2 bases from J, the gap between germline ends came to 10 bases. The data were taken from a study of blood T cell repertoires in COVID-19. About the research overall: PBMCs, B-cell-depleted T cells, or T cells provided the cDNA or gDNA that made up the material.

Libraries were prepared by immunoSEQ multiplex PCR; TCRdb keeps only in-frame clonotypes and omits some of them. The sample comprises 85,000 to 100,000 clones, 75% to 95% of which are singletons, and 1.7% rests with the top ten. The TCR was taken from a man aged 55 to 70 with acute or convalescent COVID-19. The sample taken for sequencing was peripheral blood. V gene TRBV24-1 combines with J gene TRBJ1-2; D uncertain. The CDR3 bases are TGTGCCACCAGTGACCCGACAAGAAACTATGGCTACACCTTC. Translating gives CATSDPTRNYGYTF.